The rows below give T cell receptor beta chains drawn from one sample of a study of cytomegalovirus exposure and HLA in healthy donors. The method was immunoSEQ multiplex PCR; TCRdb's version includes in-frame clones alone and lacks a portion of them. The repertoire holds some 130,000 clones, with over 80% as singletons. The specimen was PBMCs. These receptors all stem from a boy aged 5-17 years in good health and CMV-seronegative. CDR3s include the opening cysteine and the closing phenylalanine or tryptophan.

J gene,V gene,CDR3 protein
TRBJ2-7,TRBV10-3,CAADRGGEQYF
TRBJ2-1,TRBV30,CAWTTGTSGITGFF
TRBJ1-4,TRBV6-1,CASSEDGGQGNEKLFF
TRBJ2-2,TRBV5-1,CASSLASGRAAGELFF
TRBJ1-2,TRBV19,CASSPGTGNNYGYTF
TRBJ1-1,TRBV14,CASSQDELLVNTEAFF
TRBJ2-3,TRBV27,CASSGIAGVAYTQYF
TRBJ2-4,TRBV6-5,CASSFEDSKNIQYF
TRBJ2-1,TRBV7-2,CASSPTSGSKTEQFF
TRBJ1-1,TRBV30,CACTGYTEAFF
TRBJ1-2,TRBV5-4,CASSGNRGDGYGYTF
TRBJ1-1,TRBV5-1,CASSHTGHPEAFF
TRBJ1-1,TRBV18,CASSPVQDRRYFRNTEAFF
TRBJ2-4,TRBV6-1,CASSDWGGIQYF
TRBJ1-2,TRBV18,CASSPPNPRGSPRGYTF
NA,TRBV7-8,CASSPQDGAYEQYF
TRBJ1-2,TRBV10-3,CAIRRGGSSNYGYTF
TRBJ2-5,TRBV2,CASSREELAGGETQYF
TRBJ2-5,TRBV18,CASSPLTETQYF
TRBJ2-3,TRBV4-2,CASSQEVRELSDTQYF
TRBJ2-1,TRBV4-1,CASSQAGTGIDNEQFF
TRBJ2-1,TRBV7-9,CASSLLAGSYNEQFF
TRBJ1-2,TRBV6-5,CASSAGANYGYTF
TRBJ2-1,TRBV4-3,CASSRGTRDEQFF
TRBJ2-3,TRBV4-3,CASSQDPANTDTQYF
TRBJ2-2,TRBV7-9,CASSPYRVAGVSGELFF
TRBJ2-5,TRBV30,CARRAGQETQYF
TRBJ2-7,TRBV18,CASSPQRGIRYEQYF
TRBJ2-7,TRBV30,CAWTRDRGLYEQYF
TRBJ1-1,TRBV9,CASSVVRGTEAFF
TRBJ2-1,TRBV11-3,CASSLDKLGSSYNEQFF
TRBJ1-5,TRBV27,CASTLMGGTNQPQHF
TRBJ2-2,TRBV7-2,CASSLTGTSLGGELFF
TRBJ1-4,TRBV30,CAWSAGQSTNEKLFF
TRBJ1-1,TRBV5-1,CASSLRQGAQAAFF
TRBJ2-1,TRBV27,CASSLSGLAGYNEQFF
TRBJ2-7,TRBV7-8,CASSLRYLASGSVEQYF